This T cell receptor beta chain originates from a study of blood T cell repertoires in COVID-19. Background on the study: The United States, Italy and Spain provided the acute and convalescent COVID-19 samples. In each case, the material was cDNA or gDNA derived from T cells, B-cell-depleted T cells, or PBMCs.

The CDR3 runs to 14 residues. Trimming took 4 bases from V and 3 from J, leaving 13 bases between them. Germline V gene data show CDR1 as SGHAT and CDR2 as FQNNGV. Source study methods: Estimates of nucleated cell counts were drawn from the amplification of reference gene primers. The assay was immunoSEQ multiplex PCR, and TCRdb's table has in-frame clones only and misses some. V and J calls and clone size are as listed in that table; D and trimming were resolved from the DNA. The sample has about 190,000 clones, more than 60% seen once; the top ten hold roughly 14%. The chain joins TRBV11-2 to TRBJ2-7; D gene ambiguous. The sequence was obtained from a man in his fifties who had recovered from COVID-19. Sequenced sample: peripheral blood. Here the CDR3 DNA reads TGTGCCAGCAGCTCCCGTTGGAGTAGCTACGAGCAGTACTTC. Its translation is CASSSRWSSYEQYF.